This record looks at one T cell receptor (beta chain) sequence and its context. The data stem from a study of blood T cell repertoires in COVID-19. V gave up 4 bases and J gave up 2 bases; unmatched junction bases: 10. CDR1 is LGHDT and CDR2 is YNNKEL in the germline V gene (reference sequence). This CDR3 is built from 16 residues. The table came from immunoSEQ multiplex PCR; TCRdb's copy has only in-frame clones and leaves some out. The table includes around 160,000 clones, roughly 79% detected once. The source material was peripheral blood. This receptor was taken from a human donor with acute or convalescent COVID-19. The donor label of this sample is uncertain. This rearrangement joins TRBV3-1 (or the pseudogene TRBV3-2) to TRBJ1-2, with TRBD1 identical over 7 bases. CDR3 sequence (DNA): TGTGCCAGCAGCCCTCAGACAGGGACGAGAAACTATGGCTACACCTTC. Translated, it gives CASSPQTGTRNYGYTF.